Each of the 5 T cell receptor beta chains below was sequenced from the same sample in a study of T cells in Graves' hyperthyroidism and ophthalmopathy. TCR beta CDR3 regions were amplified from RNA. TCR CDR3 regions were first amplified by RT-PCR with HTBI primers. In TCRdb, the multiplex PCR reads were re-called with MiXCR into one record per CDR3 protein. The sample records 480,000 or so distinct CDR3 sequences, about 46% being singletons. Sequenced material: peripheral blood or thyroid tissue (not recorded which). The receptors shown here come from an adult woman with Graves' disease, either hyperthyroidism or ophthalmopathy (not recorded which).

As for this clonotype: A read error is likely, as this CDR3 ends without the conserved phenylalanine or tryptophan. The limits of the CDR3 on the DNA are not certain, so only TCRdb's listed CDR3 is given. This chain joins TRBV6-6 and TRBJ2-6; TRBD1, the D gene given by the table, was not confirmed from the DNA. Per germline, CDR1 MNHNY and CDR2 SVGAGI (reference sequence). The CDR3 sequence runs 10 residues, both termini included. CDR3 residues: CASSSQGPYT.

This clonotype was found many times. The genes are TRBV12-3 or TRBV12-4 and TRBJ2-2; 9 bases are a match to TRBD1. CDR3 length: 15 residues. V shed 5 bases, J shed 3 bases, and the junction held 4 bases outside the gene matches. CDR3 amino acids: CASSERQGDTGELFF. The CDR3 region has the DNA TGTGCCAGCAGTGAAAGACAGGGGGACACCGGGGAGCTGTTTTTT.

V usage is TRBV7-9 and J usage is TRBJ1-6, with unresolved D. V lost 0 bases to trimming and J lost 8 bases, with 11 bases between them. CDR3 size: 15 residues. Germline V CDR1 and CDR2: SEHNR, FQNEAQ (reference sequence). CDR3 region: CASSLANGWDSPLHF. The CDR3 bases are TGTGCCAGCAGCTTAGCGAACGGTTGGGATTCACCCCTCCACTTT.

This clonotype came up a few times. The chain has TRBV15 and TRBJ2-6; D ambiguous. Trimming removed 5 bases at V and 1 base at J, with 3 bases between. Germline V gene data show CDR1 as LNHNV and CDR2 as YYDKDF (reference sequence). This CDR3 contains 13 residues. CDR3: CATSQSGANVLTF. In DNA, the CDR3 is TGTGCCACCAGCCAATCTGGGGCCAACGTCCTGACTTTC.

This chain uses TRBV10-3 with TRBJ2-6; 8 bases match TRBD1. CDR3 length: 16 amino acids. After removal of 3 bases from V and 2 bases from J, the junction contained 3 bases not matched to a gene. Germline V lookup: CDR1 ENHRY, CDR2 SYGVKD. This CDR3 is CAISDSQGAGANVLTF. Here the CDR3 DNA reads TGTGCCATCAGTGACTCACAGGGGGCTGGGGCCAACGTCCTGACTTTC.